This T cell receptor (beta chain) was retrieved from a study of cytomegalovirus exposure and HLA in healthy donors. Study-level findings and limits: CMV serostatus was the only recorded immune exposure for donors. It was taken for granted in presence/absence analyses that sequencing depth across donors was roughly uniform.

The PCR ran on 60 Vbeta and 13 Jbeta primers. This table comes from immunoSEQ multiplex PCR, and its TCRdb copy is limited to in-frame clones, with some not included. The sample has over 100,000 clones, roughly 80% seen once. A remark on this clone: What it binds is not known.

The ends lost 1 base at V and 13 bases at J; junction bases unmatched: 5. There are 13 residues in the CDR3. The germline V gene has CDR1 LGHNA and CDR2 YNFKEQ. Material: PBMCs. This chain connects TRBV4-2 to TRBJ2-4, with 9 positions matching TRBD2. The source of this sequence is a male donor in good health and CMV-seropositive. This chain's CDR3 is CASSQGPSGVQYF. As DNA, the CDR3 is TGTGCCAGCAGCCAAGGTCCTAGCGGGGTGCAGTACTTC.